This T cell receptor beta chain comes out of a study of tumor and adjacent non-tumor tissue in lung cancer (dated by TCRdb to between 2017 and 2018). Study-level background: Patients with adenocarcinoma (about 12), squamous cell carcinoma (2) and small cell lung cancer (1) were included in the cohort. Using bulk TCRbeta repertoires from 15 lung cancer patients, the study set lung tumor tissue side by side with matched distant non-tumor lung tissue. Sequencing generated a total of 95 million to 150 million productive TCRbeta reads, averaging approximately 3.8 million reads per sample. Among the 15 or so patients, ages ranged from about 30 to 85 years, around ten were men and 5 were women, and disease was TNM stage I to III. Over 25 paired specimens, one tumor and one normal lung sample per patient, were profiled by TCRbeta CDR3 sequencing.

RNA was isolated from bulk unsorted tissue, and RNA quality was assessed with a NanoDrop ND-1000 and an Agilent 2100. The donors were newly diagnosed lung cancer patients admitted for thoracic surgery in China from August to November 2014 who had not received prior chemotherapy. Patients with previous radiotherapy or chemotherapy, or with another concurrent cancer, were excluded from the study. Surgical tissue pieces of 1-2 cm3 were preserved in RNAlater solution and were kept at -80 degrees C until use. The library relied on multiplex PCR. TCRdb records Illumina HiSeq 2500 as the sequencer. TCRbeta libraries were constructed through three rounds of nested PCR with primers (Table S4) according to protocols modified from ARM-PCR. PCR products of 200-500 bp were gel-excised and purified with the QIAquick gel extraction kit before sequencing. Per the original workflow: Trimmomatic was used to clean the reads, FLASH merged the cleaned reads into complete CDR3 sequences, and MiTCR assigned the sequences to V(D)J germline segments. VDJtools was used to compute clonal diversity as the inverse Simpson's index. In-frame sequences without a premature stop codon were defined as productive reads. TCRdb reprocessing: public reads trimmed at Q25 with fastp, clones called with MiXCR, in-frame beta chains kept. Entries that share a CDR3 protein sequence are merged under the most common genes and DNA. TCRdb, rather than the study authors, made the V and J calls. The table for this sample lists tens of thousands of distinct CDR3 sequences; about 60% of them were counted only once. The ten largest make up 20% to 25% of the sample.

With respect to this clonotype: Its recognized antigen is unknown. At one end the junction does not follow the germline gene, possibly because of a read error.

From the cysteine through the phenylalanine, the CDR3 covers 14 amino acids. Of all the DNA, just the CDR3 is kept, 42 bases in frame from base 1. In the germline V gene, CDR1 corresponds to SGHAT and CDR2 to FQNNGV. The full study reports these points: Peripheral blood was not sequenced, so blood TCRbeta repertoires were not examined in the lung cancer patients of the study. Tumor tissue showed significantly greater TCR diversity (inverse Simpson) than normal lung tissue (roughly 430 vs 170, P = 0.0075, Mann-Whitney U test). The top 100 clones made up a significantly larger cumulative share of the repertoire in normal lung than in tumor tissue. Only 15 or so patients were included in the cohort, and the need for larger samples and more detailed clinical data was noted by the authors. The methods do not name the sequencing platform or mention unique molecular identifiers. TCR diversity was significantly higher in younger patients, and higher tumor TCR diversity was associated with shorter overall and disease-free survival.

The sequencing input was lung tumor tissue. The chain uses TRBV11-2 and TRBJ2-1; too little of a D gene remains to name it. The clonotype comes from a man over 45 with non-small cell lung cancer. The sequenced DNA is TGTGCCACCACGGTAAACTACGGCGCAGATGAGGAGTTCTTC. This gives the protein CATTVNYGADEEFF. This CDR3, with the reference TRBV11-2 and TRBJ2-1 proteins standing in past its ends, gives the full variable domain EAGVAQSPRYKIIEKRQSVAFWCNPISGHATLYWYQQILGQGPKLLIQFQNNGVVDDSQLPKDRFSAERLKGVDSTLKIQPAKLEDSAVYLCATTVNYGADEEFFGPGTRLTVL.